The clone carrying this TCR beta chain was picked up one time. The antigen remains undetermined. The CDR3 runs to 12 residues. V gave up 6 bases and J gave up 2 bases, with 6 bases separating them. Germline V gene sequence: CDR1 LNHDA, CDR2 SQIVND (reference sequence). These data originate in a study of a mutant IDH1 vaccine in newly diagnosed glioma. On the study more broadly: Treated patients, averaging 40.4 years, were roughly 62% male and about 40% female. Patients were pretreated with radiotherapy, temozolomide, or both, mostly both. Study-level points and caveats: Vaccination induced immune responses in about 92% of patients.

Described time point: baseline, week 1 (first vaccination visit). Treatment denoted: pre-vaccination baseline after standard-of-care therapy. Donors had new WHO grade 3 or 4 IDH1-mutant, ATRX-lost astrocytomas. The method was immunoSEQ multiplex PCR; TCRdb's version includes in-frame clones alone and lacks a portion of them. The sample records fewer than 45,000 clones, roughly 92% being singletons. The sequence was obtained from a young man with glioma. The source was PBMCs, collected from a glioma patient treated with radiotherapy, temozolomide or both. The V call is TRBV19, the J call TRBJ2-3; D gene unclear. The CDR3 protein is CASRPHTDTQYF. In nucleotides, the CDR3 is TGTGCCAGTAGGCCCCACACAGATACGCAGTATTTT.